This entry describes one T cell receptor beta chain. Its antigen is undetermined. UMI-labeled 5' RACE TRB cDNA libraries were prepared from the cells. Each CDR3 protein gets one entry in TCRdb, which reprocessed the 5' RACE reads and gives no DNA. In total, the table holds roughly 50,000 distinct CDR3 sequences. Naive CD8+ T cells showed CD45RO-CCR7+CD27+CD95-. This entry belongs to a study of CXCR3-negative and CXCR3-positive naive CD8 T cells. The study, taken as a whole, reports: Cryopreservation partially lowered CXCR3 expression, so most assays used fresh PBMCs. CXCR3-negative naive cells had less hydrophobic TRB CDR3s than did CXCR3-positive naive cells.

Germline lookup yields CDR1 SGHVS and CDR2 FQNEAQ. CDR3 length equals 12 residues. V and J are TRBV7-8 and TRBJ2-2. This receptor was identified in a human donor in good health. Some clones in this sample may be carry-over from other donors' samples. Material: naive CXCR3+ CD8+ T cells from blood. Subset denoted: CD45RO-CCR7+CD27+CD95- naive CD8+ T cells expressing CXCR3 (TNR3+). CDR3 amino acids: CASRASPGELFF. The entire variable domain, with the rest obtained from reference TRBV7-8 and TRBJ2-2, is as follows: GAGVSQSPRYKVAKRGQDVALRCDPISGHVSLFWYQQALGQGPEFLTYFQNEAQLDKSGLPSDRFFAERPEGSVSTLKIQRTQQEDSAVYLCASRASPGELFFGEGSRLTVL.